Listed below are T cell receptor beta chains from one sample, sequenced in a study of STAT5B mutations in CD4+ large granular lymphocyte leukemia. The repertoire was sequenced with immunoSEQ multiplex PCR; TCRdb's copy has only in-frame clones and lacks some. This table has 25,000 to 35,000 clones, roughly 74% appearing once. The sequenced sample consisted of CD4+ T cells from blood buffy coats. These receptors all come from a human donor in good health. Both conserved end residues are part of each CDR3. The D gene is left open where the match is weak. Clone size is not always given. Where it is, it says once, few, many or a class for expanded clones.

V	D	J	length	size	CDR3	DNA
TRBV5-5	-	TRBJ1-2	14	-	CASQRTPDNYGYTF	TGTGCCAGCCAAAGGACCCCAGACAACTATGGCTACACCTTC
TRBV5-4	-	TRBJ2-7	15	-	CASSLRQSQSYEQYF	TGTGCCAGCAGCTTGCGGCAGTCGCAAAGCTACGAGCAGTACTTC
TRBV11-3	-	TRBJ2-2	15	-	CASSPTRTGTGELFF	TGTGCCAGCAGCCCTACTAGGACGGGGACCGGGGAGCTGTTTTTT
TRBV6-6	TRBD2	TRBJ2-5	13	-	CASKSSGQETQYF	TGTGCCAGTAAATCTAGCGGCCAAGAGACCCAGTACTTC
TRBV29-1	-	TRBJ2-1	11	once	CSVEGYNEQFF	TGCAGCGTTGAAGGATACAATGAGCAGTTCTTC
TRBV5-4	-	TRBJ1-5	15	-	CASSGVREGDQPQHF	TGTGCCAGCAGCGGAGTACGCGAGGGGGATCAGCCCCAGCATTTT
TRBV6-6	-	TRBJ1-5	14	-	CASSNPGAYKPQHF	TGTGCCAGCAGTAATCCGGGGGCATACAAGCCCCAGCATTTT
TRBV5-4	-	TRBJ1-4	14	-	CASSSRGGLEKLFF	TGTGCCAGCAGCTCGAGAGGGGGTCTGGAAAAACTGTTTTTT
TRBV5-4	-	TRBJ1-6	15	-	CASNPGGPTTSPLHF	TGTGCCAGCAACCCTGGGGGGCCGACAACTTCACCCCTCCACTTT
TRBV30	TRBD1	TRBJ2-4	15	once	CAWSVGQAGKNIQYF	TGTGCCTGGAGTGTGGGACAGGCCGGAAAAAACATTCAGTACTTC
TRBV29-1	-	TRBJ2-3	16	-	CSVELLGGGGTDTQYF	TGCAGCGTTGAACTTTTAGGGGGGGGCGGCACAGATACGCAGTATTTT
TRBV2	TRBD1	TRBJ2-7	15	-	CASRQLRQGNKEQYF	TGTGCCAGCAGGCAACTGAGACAGGGAAATAAGGAGCAGTACTTC
TRBV5-1	-	TRBJ2-1	14	-	CASSLGDLYNEQFF	TGCGCCAGCAGCTTGGGGGACCTCTACAATGAGCAGTTCTTC
TRBV29-1	TRBD1	TRBJ2-5	12	-	CSVGDRQETQYF	TGCAGCGTTGGGGACAGACAAGAGACCCAGTACTTC
TRBV2	TRBD1	TRBJ2-5	14	-	CASRYGTAEETQYF	TGTGCCAGCAGATACGGGACAGCTGAGGAGACCCAGTACTTC
TRBV14	-	TRBJ2-1	16	-	CASSQAGQLSYNEQFF	TGTGCCAGCAGCCAAGCTGGACAGCTCTCCTACAATGAGCAGTTCTTC
TRBV5-4	TRBD2	TRBJ2-1	18	-	CASSLGGAYSGRVQEQFF	TGTGCCAGCAGCTTGGGAGGGGCATATAGCGGGAGGGTCCAAGAGCAGTTCTTC